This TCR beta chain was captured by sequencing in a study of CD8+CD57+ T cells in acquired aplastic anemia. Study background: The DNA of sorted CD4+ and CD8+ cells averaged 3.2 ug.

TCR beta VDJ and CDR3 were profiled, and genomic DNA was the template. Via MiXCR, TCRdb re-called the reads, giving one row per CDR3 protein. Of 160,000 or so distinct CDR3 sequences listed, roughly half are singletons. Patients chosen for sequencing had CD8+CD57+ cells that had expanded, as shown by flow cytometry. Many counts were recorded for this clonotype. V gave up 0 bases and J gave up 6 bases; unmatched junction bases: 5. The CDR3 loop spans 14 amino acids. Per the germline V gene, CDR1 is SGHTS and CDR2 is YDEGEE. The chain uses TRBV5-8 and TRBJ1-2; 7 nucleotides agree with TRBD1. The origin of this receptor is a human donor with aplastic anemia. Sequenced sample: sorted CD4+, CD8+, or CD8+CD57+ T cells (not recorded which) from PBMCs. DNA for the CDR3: TGTGCCAGCAGCTTGGCCTTGACAGGGCATGGCTACACCTTC. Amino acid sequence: CASSLALTGHGYTF.